These T cell receptor beta chains were read from a single sample in a study of technical replicates of blood from a few donors. Assay used: immunoSEQ multiplex PCR; TCRdb lists only in-frame clones, some missing. The sample lists about 62,000 clones; 95% to 98% were seen once. What was sequenced was T cells isolated from PBMCs. These receptors originate from a human donor in good health. Both conserved end residues are part of each CDR3. The D gene is left open where the match is weak. Expanded clones are given a class, and other clones once, few, many or no size at all.

j_call,v_call,clone_size,d_call,cdr3_aa,cdr3_nt
TRBJ2-7,TRBV28,NA,NA,CASTPGFGEQYF,TGTGCCAGCACTCCGGGATTTGGCGAGCAGTACTTC
TRBJ2-7,TRBV2,NA,TRBD2,CASTAGVNYEQYF,TGTGCCAGCACTGCGGGAGTAAACTACGAGCAGTACTTC
TRBJ1-1,TRBV30,once,NA,CAWNAGPNTEAFF,TGTGCCTGGAACGCGGGGCCGAACACTGAAGCTTTCTTT
TRBJ2-3,TRBV11-2,NA,NA,CASSRSTDTQYF,TGTGCCAGCAGCCGGAGCACAGATACGCAGTATTTT
TRBJ1-6,TRBV27,NA,NA,CASSRQMGSSYNSPLHF,TGTGCCAGCAGTAGGCAGATGGGGAGCTCCTATAATTCACCCCTCCACTTT
TRBJ1-1,TRBV28,NA,NA,CASSPTGPDNTEAFF,TGTGCCAGCAGCCCTACAGGGCCAGATAACACTGAAGCTTTCTTT
TRBJ2-1,TRBV29-1,NA,NA,CSVAGTLPNEQFF,TGCAGCGTTGCCGGGACACTCCCTAATGAGCAGTTCTTC
TRBJ2-1,TRBV25-1,NA,TRBD1,CASSGQTGQSLYNEQFF,TGTGCCAGCAGTGGACAAACGGGACAGTCCCTCTACAATGAGCAGTTCTTC
TRBJ1-1,TRBV5-1,few,NA,CASSSTGNTEAFF,TGCGCCAGCAGCTCGACAGGGAACACTGAAGCTTTCTTT
TRBJ2-7,TRBV27,NA,NA,CASSLRGYEQYF,TGTGCCAGCAGTTTAAGGGGGTACGAGCAGTACTTC
TRBJ1-4,TRBV28,NA,NA,CASSLSEPTLEKLFF,TGTGCCAGCAGTTTAAGCGAGCCTACTTTGGAAAAACTGTTTTTT
TRBJ2-1,TRBV5-4,NA,TRBD2,CASSSGRGSYNEQFF,TGTGCCAGCAGTAGCGGGAGGGGGTCCTACAATGAGCAGTTCTTC
TRBJ2-1,TRBV7-8,NA,NA,CASSLVPADYNEQFF,TGTGCCAGCAGCTTAGTTCCAGCGGACTACAATGAGCAGTTCTTC
TRBJ2-1,TRBV11-2,NA,TRBD2,CASSLPAGVLSEQFF,TGTGCCAGCAGCTTACCAGCGGGAGTTTTAAGTGAGCAGTTCTTC
TRBJ1-1,TRBV7-9,once,NA,CASSLVGVGTFF,NA
TRBJ1-1,TRBV5-6,NA,TRBD1,CASSSQSGTAPLEEAFF,TGTGCCAGCAGCTCTCAATCCGGGACAGCCCCCTTAGAAGAAGCTTTCTTT
TRBJ2-5,TRBV28,NA,TRBD1,CASSYTGGAETQYF,TGTGCCAGCAGTTACACAGGGGGCGCGGAGACCCAGTACTTC
TRBJ1-3,TRBV5-8,NA,TRBD1,CASSFDRGSGTGNTIYF,TGTGCCAGCAGTTTCGACAGGGGAAGCGGGACTGGAAACACCATATATTTT
TRBJ1-4,TRBV5-1,NA,NA,CASSLDLEKLFF,TGCGCCAGCAGCTTGGATCTTGAAAAACTGTTTTTT
TRBJ1-5,TRBV2,NA,TRBD1,CASSEALQGAGQPQHF,TGTGCCAGCAGTGAAGCGTTACAGGGGGCGGGCCAGCCCCAGCATTTT
TRBJ1-1,TRBV25-1,NA,TRBD1,CASRTGEENTEAFF,TGTGCCAGCAGGACAGGGGAAGAGAACACTGAAGCTTTCTTT
TRBJ1-1,TRBV19,NA,TRBD1,CASSIRDRGGTEAFF,TGTGCCAGTAGTATCCGGGACAGGGGGGGTACTGAAGCTTTCTTT
TRBJ2-1,TRBV2,NA,NA,CASSKLSSYNEQFF,TGTGCCAGCAGTAAACTGAGCTCCTACAATGAGCAGTTCTTC
TRBJ1-3,TRBV5-1,once,NA,CASSHDMRAGNTIYF,TGCGCCAGCAGCCACGACATGCGGGCTGGAAACACCATATATTTT
TRBJ2-7,TRBV2,once,NA,CASSRQEAGYEQYF,TGTGCCAGCAGTAGGCAGGAGGCAGGCTACGAGCAGTACTTC
TRBJ2-7,TRBV10-3,once,TRBD1,CAISGGKGAEQYF,TGTGCCATCAGTGGGGGGAAGGGGGCCGAGCAGTACTTC